Sequencing of this T cell receptor beta chain was carried out in a study of control samples from healthy donors and cancer patients (dated by TCRdb to between 2020 and 2021). As for this clone: What antigen it recognizes has not been identified. Base qualities were left out, and no much larger clone turns up one base away.

Library prep was done by the immunoSEQ multiplex PCR assay. TCRdb re-hosts the immuneACCESS table, in-frame sequences only. Its copies lack some clones; in the studies checked, an unresolved V gene accounts for under half of them, and the cause for the rest is not known. The sample table shows about 120,000 clones, and about 87% are seen once. The ten largest make up roughly 3.2% of the sample. This TCR derives from a middle-aged man in good health. The material sequenced was blood.

The sequenced DNA is TGCGCCAGCAGATCGGCCCCAGGGGAAGGAAAACTGTTTTTT. This translates into CASRSAPGEGKLFF. The chain uses TRBV5-1 and TRBJ1-4; TRBD1 is perhaps the D gene, given 6 matching bases. The germline ends are 18 bases apart after V is trimmed by 5 bases and J by 10 bases. The CDR3 numbers 14 residues from cysteine through phenylalanine. The CDR3 DNA has 42 bases and is translated from base 1. In the germline V gene, CDR1 corresponds to SGHRS and CDR2 to YFSETQ.